The clone carrying this T cell receptor beta chain appeared many times. V lost 0 bases to trimming and J lost 5 bases, with 10 bases between them. CDR1 and CDR2 (germline): SGHAT, FQNNGV. This CDR3 is built from 14 residues. This sample was taken from a study of T cells in Graves' hyperthyroidism and ophthalmopathy. For the study at large: Peripheral blood was obtained at initial diagnosis, preceding any treatment.

Amplified regions were TCR beta CDR3 sequences from RNA transcripts. The TCR CDR3 was amplified in a first-round RT-PCR using the HTBI primer set. TCRdb independently ran MiXCR on the multiplex PCR reads; one entry per CDR3 protein. The sample has a few hundred thousand distinct CDR3 sequences, more than 15% seen once; the top ten hold roughly 3.5%. This clonotype was sampled from a woman aged 40-49 years with Graves' ophthalmopathy. The specimen sequenced was blood. The chain recombines TRBV11-2 with TRBJ2-5, with D possibly being TRBD1 (5 bases). The CDR3 sequence is CASSLDKGLETQYF. The CDR3 DNA reads as TGTGCCAGCAGCTTAGATAAGGGGTTGGAGACCCAGTACTTC.